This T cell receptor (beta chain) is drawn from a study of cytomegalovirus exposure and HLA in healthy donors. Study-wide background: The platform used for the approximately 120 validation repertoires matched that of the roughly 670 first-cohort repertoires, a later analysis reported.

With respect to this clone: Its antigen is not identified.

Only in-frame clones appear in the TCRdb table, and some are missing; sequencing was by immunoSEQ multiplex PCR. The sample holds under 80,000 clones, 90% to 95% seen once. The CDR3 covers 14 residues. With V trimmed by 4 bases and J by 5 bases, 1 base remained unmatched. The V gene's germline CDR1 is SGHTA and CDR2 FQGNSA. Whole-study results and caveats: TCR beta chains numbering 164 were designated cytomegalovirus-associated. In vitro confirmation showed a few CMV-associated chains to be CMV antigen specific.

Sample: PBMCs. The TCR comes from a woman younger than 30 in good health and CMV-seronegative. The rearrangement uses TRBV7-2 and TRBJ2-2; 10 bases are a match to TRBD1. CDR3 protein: CASSWTGGTGELFF. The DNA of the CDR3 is TGTGCCAGCAGCTGGACAGGGGGGACCGGGGAGCTGTTTTTT.